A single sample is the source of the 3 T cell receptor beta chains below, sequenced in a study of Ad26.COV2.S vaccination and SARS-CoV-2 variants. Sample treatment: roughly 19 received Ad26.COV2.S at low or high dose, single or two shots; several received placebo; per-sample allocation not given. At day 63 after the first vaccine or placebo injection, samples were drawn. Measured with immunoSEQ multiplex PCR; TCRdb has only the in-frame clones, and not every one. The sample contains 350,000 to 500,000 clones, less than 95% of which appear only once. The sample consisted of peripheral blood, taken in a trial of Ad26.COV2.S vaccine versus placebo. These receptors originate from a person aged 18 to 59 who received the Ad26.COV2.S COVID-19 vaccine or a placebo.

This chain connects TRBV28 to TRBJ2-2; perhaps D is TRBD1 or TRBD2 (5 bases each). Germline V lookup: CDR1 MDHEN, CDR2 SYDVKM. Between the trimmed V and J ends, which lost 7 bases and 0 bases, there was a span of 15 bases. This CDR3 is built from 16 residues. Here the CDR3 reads CASKKPGTTNTGELFF. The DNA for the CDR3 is TGTGCCAGCAAAAAACCCGGGACGACGAACACCGGGGAGCTGTTTTTT.

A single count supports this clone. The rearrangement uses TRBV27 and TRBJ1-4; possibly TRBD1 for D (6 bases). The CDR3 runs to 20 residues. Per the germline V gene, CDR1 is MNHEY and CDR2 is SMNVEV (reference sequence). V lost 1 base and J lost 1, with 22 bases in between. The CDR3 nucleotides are TGTGCCAGCAGTTTATGGGGAAAGACTGACCTAGGGGGAACTAATGAAAAACTGTTTTTT. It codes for CASSLWGKTDLGGTNEKLFF. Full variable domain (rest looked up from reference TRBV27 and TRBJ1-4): EAQVTQNPRYLITVTGKKLTVTCSQNMNHEYMSWYRQDPGLGLRQIYYSMNVEVTDKGDVPEGYKVSRKEKRNFPLILESPSPNQTSLYFCASSLWGKTDLGGTNEKLFFGSGTQLSVL.

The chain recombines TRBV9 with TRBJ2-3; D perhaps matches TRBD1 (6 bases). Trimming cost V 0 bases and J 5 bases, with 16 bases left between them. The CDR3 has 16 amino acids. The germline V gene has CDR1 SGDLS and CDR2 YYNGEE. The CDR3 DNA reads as TGTGCCAGCAGCGTAGTGGGAACAGGGTTATTAGATACGCAGTATTTT. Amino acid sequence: CASSVVGTGLLDTQYF.